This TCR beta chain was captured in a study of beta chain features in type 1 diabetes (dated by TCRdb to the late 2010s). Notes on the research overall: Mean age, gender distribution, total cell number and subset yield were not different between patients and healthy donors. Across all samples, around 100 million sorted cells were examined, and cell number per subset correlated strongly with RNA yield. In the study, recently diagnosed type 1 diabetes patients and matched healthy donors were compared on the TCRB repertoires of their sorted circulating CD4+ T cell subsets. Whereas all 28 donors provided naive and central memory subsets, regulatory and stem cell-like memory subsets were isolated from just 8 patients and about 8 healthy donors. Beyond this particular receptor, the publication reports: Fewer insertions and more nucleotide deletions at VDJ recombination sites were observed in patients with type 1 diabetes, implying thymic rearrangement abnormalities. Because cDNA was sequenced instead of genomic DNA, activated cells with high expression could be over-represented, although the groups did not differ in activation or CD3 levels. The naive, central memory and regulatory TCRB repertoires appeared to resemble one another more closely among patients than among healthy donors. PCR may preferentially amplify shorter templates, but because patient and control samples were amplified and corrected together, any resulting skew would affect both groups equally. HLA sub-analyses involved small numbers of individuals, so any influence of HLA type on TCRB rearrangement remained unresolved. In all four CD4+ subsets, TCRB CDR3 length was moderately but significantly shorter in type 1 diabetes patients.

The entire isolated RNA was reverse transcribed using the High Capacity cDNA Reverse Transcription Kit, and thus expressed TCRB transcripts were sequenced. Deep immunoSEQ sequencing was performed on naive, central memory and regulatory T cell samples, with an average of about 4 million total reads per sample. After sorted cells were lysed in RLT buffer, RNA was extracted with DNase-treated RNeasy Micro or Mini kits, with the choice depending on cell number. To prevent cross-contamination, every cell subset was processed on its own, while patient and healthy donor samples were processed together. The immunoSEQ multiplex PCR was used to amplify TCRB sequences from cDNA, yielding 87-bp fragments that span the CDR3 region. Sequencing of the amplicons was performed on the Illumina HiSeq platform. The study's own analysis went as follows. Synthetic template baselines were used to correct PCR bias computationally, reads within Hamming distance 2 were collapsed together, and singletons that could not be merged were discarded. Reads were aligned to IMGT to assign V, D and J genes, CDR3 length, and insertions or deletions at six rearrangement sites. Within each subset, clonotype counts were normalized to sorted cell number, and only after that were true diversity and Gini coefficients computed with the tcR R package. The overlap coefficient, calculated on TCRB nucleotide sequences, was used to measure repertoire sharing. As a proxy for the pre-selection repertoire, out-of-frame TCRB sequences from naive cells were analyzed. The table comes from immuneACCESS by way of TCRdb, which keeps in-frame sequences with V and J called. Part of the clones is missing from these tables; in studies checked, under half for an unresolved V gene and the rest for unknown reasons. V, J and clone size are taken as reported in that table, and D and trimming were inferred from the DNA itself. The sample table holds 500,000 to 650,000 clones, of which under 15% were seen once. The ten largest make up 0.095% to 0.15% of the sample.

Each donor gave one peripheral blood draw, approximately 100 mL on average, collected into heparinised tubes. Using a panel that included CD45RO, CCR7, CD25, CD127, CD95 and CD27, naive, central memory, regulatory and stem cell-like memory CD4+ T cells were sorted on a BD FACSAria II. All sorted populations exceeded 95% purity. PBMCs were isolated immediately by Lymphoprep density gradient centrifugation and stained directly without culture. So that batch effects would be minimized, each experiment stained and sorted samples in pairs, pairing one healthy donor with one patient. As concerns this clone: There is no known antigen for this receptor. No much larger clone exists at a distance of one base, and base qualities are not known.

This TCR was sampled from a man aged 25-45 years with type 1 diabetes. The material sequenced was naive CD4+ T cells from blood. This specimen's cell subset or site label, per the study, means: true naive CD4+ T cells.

The DNA reads as follows: TGTGCCAGCAGTGGGGACAGGGGGAAGTACGAGCAGTACTTC. It translates as CASSGDRGKYEQYF. The chain is assembled from TRBV6-1 and TRBJ2-7, with 11 middle bases fitting TRBD1. The CDR3 runs 14 residues from the cysteine to the phenylalanine. CDR3 DNA is the only sequence kept; it has 42 bases, read in frame from the first base. The V end gives up 4 bases and the J end 4 bases, leaving 3 bases in the junction not matched to a gene. The germline V gene gives CDR1 as MNHNS and CDR2 as SASEGT.